This T cell receptor (beta chain) was found in a study of long-term antiretroviral therapy in people with HIV. Germline CDR1 LGHNA, CDR2 YNFKEQ. With V trimmed by 0 bases and J by 4 bases, 6 bases remained unmatched. The CDR3 totals 16 residues. With survey level as its setting, the immunoSEQ assay was v3.0. Data came from immunoSEQ multiplex PCR; TCRdb stores just in-frame clones and leaves some out. The profile shows 11,000 to 15,000 clones, 75% to 85% of them singletons. Per donor, at least one pre-ART and at least two post-ART PBMC samples were obtained. The TCR comes from a man between 40 and 49 years old with HIV. The chain couples TRBV4-2 to TRBJ2-7; 10 nucleotides match TRBD2. The sequenced sample was unsorted PBMCs, obtained 3.1 years after starting antiretroviral therapy. CDR3 bases: TGTGCCAGCAGCCAAGAGCCTAGCGGGGGCCTATACGAGCAGTACTTC. Translated, it gives CASSQEPSGGLYEQYF.